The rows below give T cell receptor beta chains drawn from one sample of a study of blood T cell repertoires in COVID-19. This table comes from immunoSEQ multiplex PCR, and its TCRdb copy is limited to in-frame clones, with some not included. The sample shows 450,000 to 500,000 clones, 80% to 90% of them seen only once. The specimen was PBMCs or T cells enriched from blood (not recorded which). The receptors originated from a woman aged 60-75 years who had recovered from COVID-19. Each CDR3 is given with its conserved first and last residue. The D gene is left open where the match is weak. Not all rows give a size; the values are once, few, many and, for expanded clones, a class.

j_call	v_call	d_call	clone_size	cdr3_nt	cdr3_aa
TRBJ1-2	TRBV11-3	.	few	TGTGCCAGCAGCTTTTACGGGTTTCGACCGATGGATGGCTACACCTTC	CASSFYGFRPMDGYTF
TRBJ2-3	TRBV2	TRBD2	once	TGTGCCAGCGGACTAGCGGGGGTAAGCACAGATACGCAGTATTTT	CASGLAGVSTDTQYF
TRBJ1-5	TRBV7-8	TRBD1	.	TGTGCCAGCAGCTTAGTTACAAGTTCCCGGGACAGGATTAATCAGCCCCAGCATTTT	CASSLVTSSRDRINQPQHF
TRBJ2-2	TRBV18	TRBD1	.	TGTGCCAGCTCCTCGACAGGGGGGCGCGTCACCGGGGAGCTGTTTTTT	CASSSTGGRVTGELFF
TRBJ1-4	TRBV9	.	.	TGTGCCAGCAGCGTATCAGGGTTGTCGCTCCCGGAAAAACTGTTTTTT	CASSVSGLSLPEKLFF
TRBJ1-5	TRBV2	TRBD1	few	TGTGCCAGCAGGGATGGACAGGGCCATGGCAATCAGCCCCAGCATTTT	CASRDGQGHGNQPQHF
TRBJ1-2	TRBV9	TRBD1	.	TGTGCCAGCAGCGTAGTAGGGAGGCAGGGGGCTTCGAGCTATGGCTACACCTTC	CASSVVGRQGASSYGYTF
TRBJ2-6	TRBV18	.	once	TGTGCCAGCTCAGAACAGGGGGGGCTCTCTGGGGCCAACGTCCTGACTTTC	CASSEQGGLSGANVLTF
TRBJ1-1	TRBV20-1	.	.	TGCAGTGCTAGTCGCGGGGTTACTGAAGCTTTCTTT	CSASRGVTEAFF
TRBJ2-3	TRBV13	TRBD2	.	TGTGCCAGCAGACGACTAGCGGGGGGAGTAGATACGCAGTATTTT	CASRRLAGGVDTQYF
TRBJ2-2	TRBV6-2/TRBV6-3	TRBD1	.	TGTGCCAGCAGTTACCCGAGGACAGGGTCCACCGGGGAGCTGTTTTTT	CASSYPRTGSTGELFF
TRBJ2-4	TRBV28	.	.	TGTGCCAGCAGTTTACCAGGGAATAGCATTCAGTACTTC	CASSLPGNSIQYF
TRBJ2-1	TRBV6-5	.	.	TGTGCCAGCATCAGAGGCGTCAATGAGCAGTTCTTC	CASIRGVNEQFF
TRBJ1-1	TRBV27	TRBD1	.	TGTGCCAGTTTTCAGGGGGCCTTTGAAGCTTTCTTT	CASFQGAFEAFF
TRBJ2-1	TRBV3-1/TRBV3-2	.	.	TGTGCCAGCAGCCAAGGTACAAGCTCCTACAATGAGCAGTTCTTC	CASSQGTSSYNEQFF
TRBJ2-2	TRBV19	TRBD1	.	TGTGCCAGTAGTCTAACCCCGGGACAGGGGGCAGCCGGGGAGCTGTTTTTT	CASSLTPGQGAAGELFF
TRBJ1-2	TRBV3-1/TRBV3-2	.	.	TGTGCCAGCAGCCAGAGGGTAGCCTATGGCTACACCTTC	CASSQRVAYGYTF
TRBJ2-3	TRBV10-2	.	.	TGCGCCAGCAGTGAGGACTCATATACGCAGTATTTT	CASSEDSYTQYF
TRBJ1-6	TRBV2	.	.	TGTGCCAGCAGTGGTAGCGGGGCGATCTCACCCCTCCACTTT	CASSGSGAISPLHF
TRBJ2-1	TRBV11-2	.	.	TGTGCCAGCAGCTTATGGGGCAGGGAGGTCAATGAGCAGTTCTTC	CASSLWGREVNEQFF
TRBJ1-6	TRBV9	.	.	TGTGCCAGCAGCCGCGGGGGGGTAGCTTCACCCCTCCACTTT	CASSRGGVASPLHF
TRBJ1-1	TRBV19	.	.	TGTGCCAGTAGTATCCCTAATCGAGACACTGAAGCTTTCTTT	CASSIPNRDTEAFF
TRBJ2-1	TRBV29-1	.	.	TGCAGCGTTTTAACAGGCTCCTACAATGAGCAGTTCTTC	CSVLTGSYNEQFF
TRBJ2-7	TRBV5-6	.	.	TGTGCCAGCAGAATGCGAGGGTTTCTCTACGAGCAGTACTTC	CASRMRGFLYEQYF
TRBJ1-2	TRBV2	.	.	TGTGCCAGCAGTGAATTGCGGGGGAGCGGCTACACCTTC	CASSELRGSGYTF
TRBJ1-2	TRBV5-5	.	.	TGTGCCAGCAGCTTGGAGGAGAATAAAGCTAACTATGGCTACACCTTC	CASSLEENKANYGYTF
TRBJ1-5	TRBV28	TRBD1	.	TGTGCCAGCAGTGGACAGGGGATACCTAGCAATCAGCCCCAGCATTTT	CASSGQGIPSNQPQHF
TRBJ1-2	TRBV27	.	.	TGTGCCAGCAGTCTAAGCTCGGGGGGACCTGGTGGCTACACCTTC	CASSLSSGGPGGYTF
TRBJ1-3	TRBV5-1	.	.	TGCGCCAGCACAGGGTCTGGAAACACCATATATTTT	CASTGSGNTIYF
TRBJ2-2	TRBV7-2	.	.	TGTGCCAGCAGAGCCCTAGTGGGGGGGCCCGGGGAGCTGTTTTTT	CASRALVGGPGELFF
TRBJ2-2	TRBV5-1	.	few	TGCGCCAGCAGCTTGGATCAAGGGGACACCGGGGAGCTGTTTTTT	CASSLDQGDTGELFF
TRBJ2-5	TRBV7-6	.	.	TGTGCCAGCAGCTCCCCCCTTGCGGGACCAGAAGGAGAGACCCAGTACTTC	CASSSPLAGPEGETQYF
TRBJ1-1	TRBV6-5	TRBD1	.	TGTGCCAGCAGGGGCCGGGACAGGAACACTGAAGCTTTCTTT	CASRGRDRNTEAFF
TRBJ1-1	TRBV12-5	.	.	TGTGCTAGTGGTTTGGGACAGGCCGGGAACACTGAAGCTTTCTTT	CASGLGQAGNTEAFF
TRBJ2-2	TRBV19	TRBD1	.	TGTGCCAGTAGAACCGGGACAGGGAACACCGGGGAGCTGTTTTTT	CASRTGTGNTGELFF
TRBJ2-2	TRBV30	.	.	TGTGCCTGGAGTATCCTTCCCGGGGAGCTGTTTTTT	CAWSILPGELFF
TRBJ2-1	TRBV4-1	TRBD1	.	TGCGCCAGCAGCCAAGGGTTCGGGACAGCTCAGCACAATGAGCAGTTCTTC	CASSQGFGTAQHNEQFF
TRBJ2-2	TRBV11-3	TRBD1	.	TGTGCCAGCAGCTTAGTCATAACAGGGGGCACCGGGGAGCTGTTTTTT	CASSLVITGGTGELFF
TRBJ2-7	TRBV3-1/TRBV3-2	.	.	TGTGCCAGCAGCCAAATAACTACATCCTACGAGCAGTACTTC	CASSQITTSYEQYF
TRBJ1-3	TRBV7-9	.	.	TGTGCCAGCAGCTCCAGGGTCCGCTCTGGAAACACCATATATTTT	CASSSRVRSGNTIYF
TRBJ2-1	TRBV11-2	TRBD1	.	TGTGCCAGCAGCCCGAGGACAGGCTCCTACAATGAGCAGTTCTTC	CASSPRTGSYNEQFF
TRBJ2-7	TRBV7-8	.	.	TGTGCCAGCAGACACACAGGGGGGGCCCCCTACGAGCAGTACTTC	CASRHTGGAPYEQYF
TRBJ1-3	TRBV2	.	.	TGTGCCAGCAGTGCAGACATCTCTGGAAACACCATATATTTT	CASSADISGNTIYF
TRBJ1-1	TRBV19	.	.	TGTGCCAGTAGTATGTGGGGTGGAGGGCAGGAAGAAGCTTTCTTT	CASSMWGGGQEEAFF
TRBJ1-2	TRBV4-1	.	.	TGCGCCAGCAGCCAAGAACAGACCGCTAACTATGGCTACACCTTC	CASSQEQTANYGYTF
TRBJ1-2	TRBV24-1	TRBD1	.	TGTGCCACCAGTGAAGGACAGGGCACCCGTCTTGAGGGCTACACCTTC	CATSEGQGTRLEGYTF
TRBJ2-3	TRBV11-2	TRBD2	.	TGTGCCAGCAGCCTACGACCGGGGGGGTTCGCAGATACGCAGTATTTT	CASSLRPGGFADTQYF
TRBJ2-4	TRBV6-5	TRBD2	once	TGTGCCAGCCGGGCGACCAGCGGGGGGAAAAACATTCAGTACTTC	CASRATSGGKNIQYF
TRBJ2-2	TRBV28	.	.	TGTGCCAGCAGTGTGGGGCCCCTTCTTACCGGGGAGCTGTTTTTT	CASSVGPLLTGELFF
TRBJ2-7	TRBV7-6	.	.	TGTGCCAGCAGCTTAGGTGTCAGCTCCTACGAGCAGTACTTC	CASSLGVSSYEQYF
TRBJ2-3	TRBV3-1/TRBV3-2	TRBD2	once	TGTGCCAGCAGCCGAGCGGGGGGGAGCACAGATACGCAGTATTTT	CASSRAGGSTDTQYF
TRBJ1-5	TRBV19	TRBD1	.	TGTGCCAGTAGCTTGGGGACAGGGAATTTCCTTAGCAATCAGCCCCAGCATTTT	CASSLGTGNFLSNQPQHF
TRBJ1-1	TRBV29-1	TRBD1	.	TGCAGCGCCCCCGGGACAGGCAACACTGAAGCTTTCTTT	CSAPGTGNTEAFF
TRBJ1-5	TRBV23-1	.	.	TGCGCCAGCAGTCAAACGGGTCAGCCCCAGCATTTT	CASSQTGQPQHF
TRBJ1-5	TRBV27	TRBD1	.	TGTGCCAGCAGTAAACAGGGGACCTTTCGGCCCCAGCATTTT	CASSKQGTFRPQHF
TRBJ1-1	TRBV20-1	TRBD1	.	TGCAGTGCGCCAGGGGGAATGAAAGCTTTCTTT	CSAPGGMKAFF